Shown below are 25 T cell receptor beta chains from a single sample sequenced in a study of T cell changes during pregnancy in multiple sclerosis. Clones were sequenced by immunoSEQ multiplex PCR, and TCRdb holds only the in-frame ones, with some missing. The sample has around 49,000 clones, about nine tenths seen once; the top ten hold approximately 0.61%. The starting material was CD4+ T cells from peripheral blood mononuclear cells, obtained after pregnancy. These TCRs come from a female donor in good health, enrolled as a control in a pregnancy study.

The gene calls are TRBV19 and TRBJ2-2; TRBD2 matches 8 bases. CDR3 length: 15 residues. CDR1 and CDR2 (germline): LNHDA, SQIVND (reference sequence). Unmatched junction bases numbered 9, after V lost 7 bases and J lost 5 bases. CDR3 amino acids: CASTRTGGGTGELFF. CDR3 DNA sequence: TGTGCCAGTACCCGCACGGGGGGGGGAACCGGGGAGCTGTTTTTT. Full variable domain (outside the CDR3, taken from reference TRBV19 and TRBJ2-2): DGGITQSPKYLFRKEGQNVTLSCEQNLNHDAMYWYRQDPGQGLRLIYYSQIVNDFQKGDIAEGYSVSREKKESFPLTVTSAQKNPTAFYLCASTRTGGGTGELFFGEGSRLTVL.

This sequence joins TRBV30 and TRBJ1-4, with D unclear. The germline CDR1 and CDR2 sequences are GTSNPN and SVGIG (reference sequence). The V and J ends lost 0 bases and 8 bases respectively, with 13 bases between them. The CDR3 totals 14 residues. The CDR3 DNA reads as TGTGCCTGGAGTGTACAAGGTGCCGGGGAAAAACTGTTTTTT. It specifies CAWSVQGAGEKLFF.

The DNA for the CDR3 is TGTGCCTGGAGTGGGCGGGGGTGGAACGAGCAGTACTTC. Its translation: CAWSGRGWNEQYF. This chain links TRBV30 with TRBJ2-7; 7 nucleotides align to TRBD2. V lost 1 base to trimming and J lost 5 bases; unmatched junction nucleotides: 5. The CDR3 sequence is 13 residues long. In germline, CDR1 is GTSNPN, CDR2 SVGIG (reference sequence).

This clone was detected once. The J gene is TRBJ2-5, the V gene TRBV25-1, with D perhaps TRBD2 (6 bases). Germline V gene lookup returns CDR1 MGHDK and CDR2 SYGVNS. The CDR3 spans 12 residues. The V end was cut by 3 bases, the J end by 5 bases, with 7 bases between. Written as DNA, the CDR3 is TGTGCCAGCAGTGATGGAGGGGAGACCCAGTACTTC. It encodes CASSDGGETQYF.

The chain uses TRBV9 and TRBJ2-1, with 8 bases lining up with TRBD2. Germline V lookup: CDR1 SGDLS, CDR2 YYNGEE. Trimming took 0 bases from V and 8 from J; bases not matched to a gene: 13. This CDR3 comprises 17 residues. The CDR3 bases are TGTGCCAGCAGCGTAGCCCCCCTCGGGAGGGATTATTATGAGCAGTTCTTC. It encodes CASSVAPLGRDYYEQFF.

This chain links TRBV10-3 with TRBJ2-7, with TRBD1 matching over 8 bases. Unmatched junction bases numbered 3, after V lost 6 bases and J lost 2 bases. CDR3 length: 13 amino acids. The germline V gene encodes CDR1 ENHRY and CDR2 SYGVKD. CDR3 protein: CAISGQGAYEQYF. The CDR3 nucleotides are TGTGCCATCAGCGGACAGGGAGCCTACGAGCAGTACTTC.

The chain uses TRBV6-5 and TRBJ1-1, with TRBD1 as a possible D gene (6 bases). Germline V lookup: CDR1 MNHEY, CDR2 SVGAGI. V gave up 4 bases and J gave up 7 bases, with 13 bases separating them. The CDR3 length is 13 residues. The CDR3 DNA reads TGTGCCAGCAGTTTTTCGGGACAAGTTGAAGCTTTCTTT. This codes for CASSFSGQVEAFF.

This chain links TRBV5-1 with TRBJ2-3, with D perhaps matching TRBD1 (6 bases). The germline gives CDR1 SGHRS, CDR2 YFSETQ. This CDR3 is built from 16 residues. Trimming cost V 0 bases and J 4 bases, with 15 bases left between them. CDR3 bases: TGCGCCAGCAGCTTGGGGGGCACCTCAGGGGCAGATACGCAGTATTTT. Residues: CASSLGGTSGADTQYF.

This chain connects TRBV27 to TRBJ2-7, with TRBD1 matching 7 bases. Germline V lookup: CDR1 MNHEY, CDR2 SMNVEV (reference sequence). J lost 3 bases, V lost 5 bases, and 7 bases had no gene match. CDR3 length: 14 residues. CDR3 DNA sequence: TGTGCCAGCAGTCGCCTAGGGGACAGCTACGAGCAGTACTTC. The encoded protein is CASSRLGDSYEQYF.

This chain joins TRBV12-5 and TRBJ1-5; D is possibly TRBD1 (6 bases). The CDR3 runs 16 residues. Germline V lookup: CDR1 LGHNT, CDR2 FRNRAP. V was shortened by 0 bases and J by 4 bases, with 13 bases between the two germline ends. The CDR3 coding sequence is TGTGCTAGTGGTTTGGTTATTAACAGGGCGAATCAGCCCCAGCATTTT. Its translation: CASGLVINRANQPQHF.

This sequence joins TRBV5-5 and TRBJ2-7; D is perhaps TRBD1 (5 bases). This CDR3 is 17 amino acids long. Germline CDR1 is SGHKS and CDR2 is YYEKEE (reference sequence). V dropped 0 bases and J dropped 4 bases, with 20 bases sitting between them. As DNA, the CDR3 is TGTGCCAGCAGCTTGGGAGACAGCACACTCCTTCCTTACGAGCAGTACTTC. It specifies CASSLGDSTLLPYEQYF.

The chain uses TRBV6-5 and TRBJ2-3; 10 bases match TRBD2. Germline-derived CDR1 and CDR2 are MNHEY and SVGAGI. The CDR3 sequence is 16 residues long. V was clipped by 4 bases and J by 2 bases; unmatched bases: 6. The CDR3 reads CASSSVSGGSTDTQYF. CDR3 nucleotides: TGTGCCAGCAGTTCTGTTAGCGGGGGGTCCACAGATACGCAGTATTTT.

The chain carries TRBV9 and TRBJ2-2; 15 positions agree with TRBD2. V shed 4 bases and J 2 bases; nucleotides not matched to a gene: 9. CDR1 and CDR2 from the germline V gene are SGDLS and YYNGEE. The CDR3 runs to 19 residues. CDR3 sequence reads: CASSPPGLAGGLNTGELFF. Written as DNA, the CDR3 is TGTGCCAGCAGCCCACCGGGACTAGCGGGAGGCCTTAACACCGGGGAGCTGTTTTTT.

The chain carries TRBV6-6 and TRBJ2-7; possibly TRBD2 for D (5 bases). V dropped 0 bases and J dropped 6 bases, with 15 bases sitting between them. CDR1 and CDR2 from the germline V gene are MNHNY and SVGAGI (reference sequence). This CDR3 has 15 amino acids. As DNA, the CDR3 is TGTGCCAGCAGTTACTCGATACTAGAGAGTCGCGAGCAGTACTTC. Amino acids: CASSYSILESREQYF.

V is TRBV27 and J is TRBJ2-1; 8 nucleotides agree with TRBD2. V trimming: 6 bases; J trimming: 10 bases; junction bases outside the gene matches: 29. Germline lookup yields CDR1 MNHEY and CDR2 SMNVEV (reference sequence). This CDR3 spans 20 amino acids. As DNA, the CDR3 is TGTGCCAGCAGAGACCGGGTTACAGGAATACCGGGACTAGTAAGTTACGAGCAGTTCTTC. Its translation is CASRDRVTGIPGLVSYEQFF.

V is TRBV5-1 and J is TRBJ2-7; 11 bases agree with TRBD1. V was pared by 0 bases and J by 2 bases, with 10 bases of the junction left unmatched. The CDR3 sequence is 18 residues long. Germline V CDR1 and CDR2: SGHRS, YFSETQ. The CDR3 here is CASSLASLAGQGAYEQYF. The CDR3 DNA sequence: TGCGCCAGCAGCTTGGCATCGTTGGCGGGACAGGGGGCCTACGAGCAGTACTTC.

The V and J genes are TRBV19 and TRBJ2-6; no firm D call. The CDR3 loop spans 14 amino acids. V dropped 3 bases and J dropped 3 bases, with 6 bases sitting between them. Per germline, CDR1 LNHDA and CDR2 SQIVND (reference sequence). CDR3 nucleotides: TGTGCCAGTAGTATTAGCCTTGGGGCCAACGTCCTGACTTTC. Protein sequence: CASSISLGANVLTF.

The rearrangement uses TRBV10-3 and TRBJ2-3, with TRBD2 matching 13 bases. Germline-derived CDR1 and CDR2 are ENHRY and SYGVKD. The CDR3 is 16 amino acids. J lost 4 bases, V lost 5 bases, and 6 bases had no gene match. The CDR3 reads CAISFPTSGGPDTQYF. Written as DNA, the CDR3 is TGTGCCATCAGTTTTCCGACTAGCGGGGGGCCAGATACGCAGTATTTT.

Only one count was recorded for this clone. V usage is TRBV27 and J usage is TRBJ1-5; TRBD1 is a possible D gene (5 bases). V was trimmed by 7 bases and J by 2 bases, leaving 15 bases between them. CDR1 is MNHEY and CDR2 is SMNVEV in the germline V gene (reference sequence). The CDR3 totals 15 residues. The CDR3 DNA reads TGTGCCAGCAAGGGGCGACTCACGGGCAATCAGCCCCAGCATTTT. Amino acids: CASKGRLTGNQPQHF.

The chain links TRBV2 to TRBJ1-3; no reliable D call. Germline V CDR1 and CDR2: SNHLY, FYNNEI. The CDR3 covers 14 residues. Deletions cut 6 bases from V and 2 bases from J, with 11 bases between. CDR3 sequence: CASREAGTGNTIYF. CDR3 DNA: TGTGCCAGCAGAGAGGCGGGAACTGGAAACACCATATATTTT.

This clone was seen more than once but under ten times. The chain recombines TRBV4-1 with TRBJ2-6; a weak D match, TRBD1 (5 bases). Trimming took off 4 bases at V and 2 bases at J, with 9 bases between the two ends. Germline V gene lookup returns CDR1 MGHRA and CDR2 YSYEKL. This CDR3 is built from 15 residues. CDR3 bases: TGCGCCAGCAGCCTAACAGGAACTGGGGCCAACGTCCTGACTTTC. Amino acid sequence: CASSLTGTGANVLTF.

This clone was detected once. The V gene is TRBV6-6, the J gene TRBJ1-4; no firm D call. The CDR3 is made up of 12 amino acids. The V end was cut by 2 bases, the J end by 8 bases, with 6 bases between. In germline, CDR1 is MNHNY, CDR2 SVGAGI (reference sequence). In DNA, the CDR3 is TGTGCCAGCAGTTACGAGAGGGAAAAACTGTTTTTT. As protein: CASSYEREKLFF.

Only a few counts were recorded for this clone. The V and J genes are TRBV11-3 and TRBJ2-1; 8 bases are a match to TRBD2. The CDR3 runs to 15 residues. Trimming removed 6 bases from V and 4 bases from J; junction bases left unmatched: 8. CDR1 and CDR2 (germline): SGHNT, YENEEA. The CDR3 reads CASSPGGGGYNEQFF. The DNA for the CDR3 is TGTGCCAGCAGTCCCGGGGGGGGAGGATACAATGAGCAGTTCTTC. The whole variable domain, filled in from reference TRBV11-3 and TRBJ2-1, reads EAGVVQSPRYKIIEKKQPVAFWCNPISGHNTLYWYLQNLGQGPELLIRYENEEAVDDSQLPKDRFSAERLKGVDSTLKIQPAELGDSAVYLCASSPGGGGYNEQFFGPGTRLTVL.

The chain employs TRBV29-1 and TRBJ2-1; 9 bases line up with TRBD2. Germline assignment: CDR1 SQVTM and CDR2 ANQGSEA. Trimming removed 7 bases from V and 7 bases from J; junction bases left unmatched: 14. This CDR3 has 15 amino acids. CDR3 nucleotides: TGCAGCGCCCTCGGGGGGCTAGCGGGAAAGAATGAGCAGTTCTTC. It codes for CSALGGLAGKNEQFF.

V usage is TRBV7-2 and J usage is TRBJ1-2; tentative D call: TRBD1 (5 bases). Germline V gene lookup returns CDR1 SGHTA and CDR2 FQGNSA. Trimming took off 2 bases at V and 6 bases at J, with 22 bases between the two ends. This CDR3 spans 17 amino acids. The CDR3 here is CASSLRFLAGQLHGYTF. The CDR3 DNA reads TGTGCCAGCAGCTTAAGGTTTTTGGCAGGGCAATTGCATGGCTACACCTTC.